This TCR beta chain was identified in a study of T cells in Graves' hyperthyroidism and ophthalmopathy. Study-level background: Peripheral blood was secured at the point of initial diagnosis, before any treatment. The study's findings and limits: The model forecast ophthalmopathy, anticipating it by a median approximately 6 months before onset.

TCR beta CDR3 regions were amplified from RNA transcripts. HTBI primers drove first-round RT-PCR of the TCR CDR3. In TCRdb, the multiplex PCR reads were re-called with MiXCR into one record per CDR3 protein. The sample yields about 420,000 distinct CDR3 sequences, 12% to 15% seen once. With 3 bases removed from V and 6 bases from J, the gap between germline ends came to 15 bases. Germline CDR1 is LNHDA and CDR2 is SQIVND (reference sequence). The CDR3 has 15 amino acids. This clonotype was found a few times. Its target is not known. Material for sequencing was blood. The V and J genes are TRBV19 and TRBJ1-5; no reliable D call. This TCR derives from a young woman with Graves' hyperthyroidism. The CDR3 nucleotides are TGTGCCAGTAGTATGGGGAGGGCTGAAGTTCAGCCCCAGCATTTT. Protein product: CASSMGRAEVQPQHF.